This T cell receptor beta chain emerged from a study of cytomegalovirus exposure and HLA in healthy donors (dated by TCRdb to about 2017). Context from the whole study: According to a later analysis, one platform produced both the 120 validation repertoires and the approximately 660 repertoires of the first cohort. The study was designed to test whether signatures of past pathogen exposure could be identified by cataloging public T cell receptors. A separate validation cohort of roughly 110 different subjects was used in addition to the 666-subject first cohort. The study combined high-throughput TCR immunosequencing, statistical association of individual TCRs with disease status, and machine learning to predict cytomegalovirus infection status. Points the paper makes about the study in general: The authors suggested that the approach could potentially be extended to other disease states and immunological phenotypes. Subsequent analysis determined that TCRs grouped into clusters in the first cohort also showed a tendency toward co-occurrence across the 90 to 150 validation repertoires, and approximately 94% of cluster scores exceeded 0. A few of the identified cytomegalovirus-associated TCR beta chains were confirmed in vitro to be specific for cytomegalovirus antigens. All 110 or so repertoires were used to score co-occurrence in the validation cohort in a later analysis, because that analysis had no HLA typing for the cohort. Across donors, most TCR sequences were observed very rarely, whereas some public TCRs were present in many individuals. The classifier was reported to diagnose cytomegalovirus status with high specificity and sensitivity in both the original cohort and the validation cohort. The study listed 164 TCR beta chains as associated with cytomegalovirus.

The junction carries 13 bases between V and J, which are trimmed by 4 bases and 7 bases respectively. The CDR3 covers 13 residues, taking in both the cysteine and the phenylalanine. Only the CDR3 region is kept as DNA, spanning 39 bases read in frame from base 1. From the germline V gene, CDR1 is MDHEN and CDR2 is SYDVKM. To note about this clone: Its antigen specificity is not known. The input lacks base qualities; no much larger clone sits a single base away.

Separate from the approximately 730-subject first cohort, the validation cohort of 90 to 150 subjects was the group to which the donors belonged. The library was obtained by the immunoSEQ multiplex PCR assay. Per the authors' processing: To diagnose cytomegalovirus status from the catalog of TCR beta chain sequences, a statistical classification framework was built. TCRdb's version of the immuneACCESS table is confined to in-frame rearrangements and falls short of the full clone set. An unresolved V gene accounts for under half of the shortfall where checked; the remainder is of unknown origin. Clone size and the V and J calls come from that table; the DNA yielded D and trimming. The sample yields 120,000 or so clones; about nine tenths were counted once. The ten largest clones add up to 4.4% of the sample.

The sample consisted of PBMCs. The source is a man aged 18 to 35 in good health and CMV-seropositive. Recombination connected TRBV28 to TRBJ1-1, with the D gene uncertain. The CDR3 amino acid sequence is: CASSSRTRDEAFF. At the DNA level, the sequence is TGTGCCAGCAGTTCTCGAACGCGGGATGAAGCTTTCTTT. This CDR3, with the reference TRBV28 and TRBJ1-1 proteins standing in past its ends, gives the full variable domain DVKVTQSSRYLVKRTGEKVFLECVQDMDHENMFWYRQDPGLGLRLIYFSYDVKMKEKGDIPEGYSVSREKKERFSLILESASTNQTSMYLCASSSRTRDEAFFGQGTRLTVV.